This TCR beta chain was sequenced during a study of T cell responses to AZD1222 COVID-19 vaccine. This CDR3 is 12 amino acids long. V lost 1 base and J lost 6, with 5 bases in between. Germline V CDR1 and CDR2: SGHTA, FQGNSA. The data were produced by immunoSEQ multiplex PCR, yet TCRdb's version contains in-frame clones alone and is incomplete. Of fewer than 85,000 clones in the sample, 75% to 90% are singletons; the top ten hold about 28%. This TCR came from an adult in good health. V usage is TRBV7-2 and J usage is TRBJ2-3; D call uncertain. The specimen was peripheral blood, collected on day 0 of AZD1222 vaccination. DNA of the CDR3: TGTGCCAGCAGCTTAGACCTCGATACGCAGTATTTT. Its protein product is CASSLDLDTQYF.